A selection of T cell receptor beta chains follows, all from one sample in a study of blood T cell repertoires in COVID-19. The data were produced by immunoSEQ multiplex PCR, yet TCRdb's version contains in-frame clones alone and is incomplete. The table records almost 400,000 clones, approximately 90% of them present only once. The sequenced material came from PBMCs or T cells enriched from blood (not recorded which). The receptors derive from a woman aged 30 to 39 with acute COVID-19. Both conserved end residues are part of each CDR3. The order of the fields is V gene, J gene, clone size, CDR3 length, D gene, CDR3 DNA, CDR3 protein. D genes are given only for firm matches. Expanded clones are given a class, and other clones once, few, many or no size at all.

>TRBV10-1|TRBJ2-1|-|16|-
TGCGCCAGCAGTGATGGGACCGGGAGCTCCTACAATGAGCAGTTCTTC
CASSDGTGSSYNEQFF
>TRBV7-9|TRBJ1-3|-|17|-
TGTGCCAGCAGCTTAGGCGTAGGAAGGACATTCGGAAACACCATATATTTT
CASSLGVGRTFGNTIYF
>TRBV7-9|TRBJ1-1|few|14|TRBD1
TGTGCCAGCAGCTTATTGGCAGGGGGCACTGAAGCTTTCTTT
CASSLLAGGTEAFF
>TRBV12-5|TRBJ2-1|-|18|TRBD2
TGTGCTAGTGCCCTCAAGGGACTAGCGGGGCCCTCCTACAATGAGCAGTTCTTC
CASALKGLAGPSYNEQFF
>TRBV10-1|TRBJ2-1|-|14|TRBD1
TGCGCCTCAGCACCGGGACAGGGGGCCGATGAGCAGTTCTTC
CASAPGQGADEQFF
>TRBV10-2|TRBJ1-6|-|14|-
TGCGCCAGCAGTTTGAGCTCCTATAATTCACCCCTCCACTTT
CASSLSSYNSPLHF
>TRBV25-1|TRBJ1-4|few|14|-
TGTGCCAGCAGTGAGTACAGGGATAATGAAAAACTGTTTTTT
CASSEYRDNEKLFF
>TRBV29-1|TRBJ2-7|-|12|-
TGCAGCGTTGGACACCTCTCCTACGAGCAGTACTTC
CSVGHLSYEQYF
>TRBV3-1/TRBV3-2|TRBJ2-3|-|15|TRBD2
TGTGCCAGCAGCCGCACTAGCGGTAGCACAGATACGCAGTATTTT
CASSRTSGSTDTQYF
>TRBV24-1|TRBJ2-5|-|15|-
TGTGCCACCAGCCAGGGTGGCTTGGGCCAAGAGACCCAGTACTTC
CATSQGGLGQETQYF
>TRBV9|TRBJ2-3|-|17|TRBD2
TGTGCCAGCAGCGTAGGAAGCGGGGGGGCGGGCACAGATACGCAGTATTTT
CASSVGSGGAGTDTQYF
>TRBV7-9|TRBJ1-1|-|17|TRBD1
TGTGCCAGCAGCTTAGAAAGGACAGGGCAAATGAACACTGAAGCTTTCTTT
CASSLERTGQMNTEAFF
>TRBV5-1|TRBJ1-1|-|15|-
TGCGCCAGCAGCTTGAGTTTAGGGGTGTATTCTGAAGCTTTCTTT
CASSLSLGVYSEAFF
>TRBV3-1/TRBV3-2|TRBJ1-5|-|14|-
TGTGCCAGCAGCCAGTCGTCGGGAAATCAGCCCCAGCATTTT
CASSQSSGNQPQHF
>TRBV19|TRBJ1-2|-|16|TRBD1
TGTGCCAGTAGTCTCCCGAGGGGACAGATAAACTATGGCTACACCTTC
CASSLPRGQINYGYTF
>TRBV7-9|TRBJ1-4|-|13|TRBD1
TGTGCCAGCAGCTTATCAGGGGGAGGAAAACTGTTTTTT
CASSLSGGGKLFF
>TRBV29-1|TRBJ2-7|-|13|TRBD2
TGCAGCGTCGGGACTAGCGGGACTTACGAGCAGTACTTC
CSVGTSGTYEQYF
>TRBV28|TRBJ1-2|-|14|-
TGTGCCAGCAGTCCACCTACATTTAGGAGTGGCTACACCTTC
CASSPPTFRSGYTF
>TRBV5-1|TRBJ2-1|-|16|TRBD2
TGCGCCAGCAGAGGCCGCGGACTAGCGGGGAACAATGAGCAGTTCTTC
CASRGRGLAGNNEQFF
>TRBV9|TRBJ1-4|-|15|-
TGTGCCAGCAGCGTAGGTCCGGGGGATCATGAAAAACTGTTTTTT
CASSVGPGDHEKLFF
>TRBV24-1|TRBJ2-2|-|12|-
TGTGCCACCAGTGACTACGCCGGGGAGCTGTTTTTT
CATSDYAGELFF
>TRBV15|TRBJ2-5|-|15|TRBD2
TGTGCCACCAGCAGAAGCGGGGAGATACAAGAGACCCAGTACTTC
CATSRSGEIQETQYF
>TRBV19|TRBJ1-4|-|15|-
TGTGCCACCCGAAGCCGACACATAACTAATGAAAAACTGTTTTTT
CATRSRHITNEKLFF
>TRBV30|TRBJ1-6|-|14|-
TGTGCCTGGAGGAGGGGGACCTATAATTCACCCCTCCACTTT
CAWRRGTYNSPLHF
>TRBV5-4|TRBJ2-7|-|15|TRBD1
TGTGCCAGCAGCATCGCCGGGACAGGGACCCACGAGCAGTACTTC
CASSIAGTGTHEQYF
>TRBV7-3|TRBJ2-3|few|16|TRBD2
TGTGCCAGCAGCTCCGGGGGGGACTCCCTCGGAGATACGCAGTATTTT
CASSSGGDSLGDTQYF
>TRBV5-6|TRBJ1-5|-|16|TRBD1
TGTGCCAGCAGCTTGTACAGGGGCCCGCGCCAAGGGGGCCAGCATTTT
CASSLYRGPRQGGQHF
>TRBV9|TRBJ2-2|-|16|-
TGTGCCAGCAGCGTAGCGGCGGGGTGGAACACCGGGGAGCTGTTTTTT
CASSVAAGWNTGELFF
>TRBV3-1/TRBV3-2|TRBJ2-1|-|17|-
TGTGCCAGCAGCCAAGATAGGCGCCTTGAGAGGTTCAATGAGCAGTTCTTC
CASSQDRRLERFNEQFF
>TRBV27|TRBJ2-1|-|13|-
TGTGCCAGCAGTTTATCGGGAGCATTTGAGCAGTTCTTC
CASSLSGAFEQFF
>TRBV30|TRBJ2-1|-|12|TRBD1
TGTGCCCAAGGGACAGCCTACAATGAGCAGTTCTTC
CAQGTAYNEQFF
>TRBV7-2|TRBJ1-2|-|14|TRBD1
TGTGCCAGCAGCTTGGACAGGGGAATACGTGGCTACACCTTC
CASSLDRGIRGYTF
>TRBV7-2|TRBJ2-2|-|16|-
TGTGCCAGCAGCTTACTCGGACTCCGGAACACCGGGGAGCTGTTTTTT
CASSLLGLRNTGELFF
>TRBV19|TRBJ2-2|-|14|-
TGTGCCAGTTGGACTCACGCGAACACCGGGGAGCTGTTTTTT
CASWTHANTGELFF
>TRBV7-3|TRBJ1-2|few|13|TRBD1
TGTGCCAGCAGCTTAAACAGGGGTCGTGGCTACACCTTC
CASSLNRGRGYTF
>TRBV6-5|TRBJ2-7|-|15|TRBD2
TGTGCCAGCACCACTAGCGGGGGAAACTACTACGAGCAGTACTTC
CASTTSGGNYYEQYF
>TRBV4-3|TRBJ2-7|-|17|-
TGCGCCAGCAGCCATCCCTGGGGGGTCCCACCACCCTACGAGCAGTACTTC
CASSHPWGVPPPYEQYF
>TRBV3-1/TRBV3-2|TRBJ2-2|-|13|-
TGTGCCAGCAGCCATATACCGACAAGGGAGCTGTTTTTT
CASSHIPTRELFF
>TRBV7-9|TRBJ1-6|few|15|-
TGTGCCAGCAGCTTAGAGTGGGGAGGGGATTCACCCCTCCACTTT
CASSLEWGGDSPLHF
>TRBV19|TRBJ1-5|-|15|-
TGTGCCAGTGGCGCGGGGGGATATAGCAATCAGCCCCAGCATTTT
CASGAGGYSNQPQHF
>TRBV7-9|TRBJ1-1|-|15|TRBD1
TGTGCCAGCAGTCCTACCAGGGGGGCGAACACTGAAGCTTTCTTT
CASSPTRGANTEAFF
>TRBV6-5|TRBJ2-5|-|15|TRBD2
TGTGCCAGCAGTTACTCACAGCGGGGACCTGGGGCCCAGTACTTC
CASSYSQRGPGAQYF
>TRBV3-1/TRBV3-2|TRBJ2-7|-|12|-
TGTGCCAGCAGCCCCTCTCTCCTGGAGCAGTACTTC
CASSPSLLEQYF
>TRBV7-2|TRBJ2-5|-|15|-
TGTGCCAGCAGCTTAGGGAGGGCTGGGCAAGAGACCCAGTACTTC
CASSLGRAGQETQYF
>TRBV3-1/TRBV3-2|TRBJ2-3|-|14|-
TGTGCCAGCAGCCAAGTGAGCGCCACAGATACGCAGTATTTT
CASSQVSATDTQYF
>TRBV3-1/TRBV3-2|TRBJ2-7|-|13|TRBD2
TGTGCCAGCAGCCGTCGCGGGGGGTACGAGCAGTACTTC
CASSRRGGYEQYF
>TRBV7-6|TRBJ2-2|-|13|-
TGTGCCAGCAGCTTATTACTAGCCGGGGAGCTGTTTTTT
CASSLLLAGELFF
>TRBV4-1|TRBJ2-7|-|13|-
TGCGCCAGCAGCCAAGAGAATGAGGACGAGCAGTACTTC
CASSQENEDEQYF
>TRBV28|TRBJ1-2|-|14|-
TGTGCCAGCAGTTTTGGTGGGAGTAACTATGGCTACACCTTC
CASSFGGSNYGYTF
>TRBV12-1|TRBJ1-2|-|13|-
TGTTCCAGCAGCTCCAGGGCCGGCTATGGCTACACCTTC
CSSSSRAGYGYTF
>TRBV19|TRBJ1-1|-|15|-
TGTGCCAGTAGTACCCCCGCCGGCGGGGGCTTGAAGGCTTTCTTT
CASSTPAGGGLKAFF
>TRBV2|TRBJ1-6|-|15|TRBD1
TGTGCCAGCATGGGGGCGGACAGGGGAGGTTCACCCCTCCACTTT
CASMGADRGGSPLHF
>TRBV9|TRBJ2-7|-|16|TRBD1
TGTGCCAGCAGCGTAGCTCCGGACGCCAGGGGGCTTGAGCAGTACTTC
CASSVAPDARGLEQYF